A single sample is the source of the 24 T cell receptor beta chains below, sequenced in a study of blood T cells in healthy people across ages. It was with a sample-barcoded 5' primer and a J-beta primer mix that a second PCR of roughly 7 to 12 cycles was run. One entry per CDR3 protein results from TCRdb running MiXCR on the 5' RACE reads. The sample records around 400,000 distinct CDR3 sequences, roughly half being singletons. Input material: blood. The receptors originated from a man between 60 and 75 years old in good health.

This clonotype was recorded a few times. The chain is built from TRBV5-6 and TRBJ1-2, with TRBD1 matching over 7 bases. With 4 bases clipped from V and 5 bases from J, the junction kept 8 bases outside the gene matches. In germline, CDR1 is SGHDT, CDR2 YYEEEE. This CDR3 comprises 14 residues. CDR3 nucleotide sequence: TGTGCCAGCAGCCCCCGGGACAGAAAGTATGGCTACACCTTC. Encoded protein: CASSPRDRKYGYTF. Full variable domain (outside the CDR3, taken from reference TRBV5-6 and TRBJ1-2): DAGVTQSPTHLIKTRGQQVTLRCSPKSGHDTVSWYQQALGQGPQFIFQYYEEEERQRGNFPDRFSGHQFPNYSSELNVNALLLGDSALYLCASSPRDRKYGYTFGSGTRLTVV.

The CDR3 DNA sequence: TGCAGTGCTAGGGACCAGCCTAACTATGGCTACACCTTC. This gives the protein CSARDQPNYGYTF. J is TRBJ1-2 and V is TRBV20-1; D not resolved. CDR1 DFQATT and CDR2 SNEGSKA come from the germline V gene (reference sequence). V shed 3 bases and J shed 0 bases, with 8 bases lying between them. CDR3 length: 13 residues.

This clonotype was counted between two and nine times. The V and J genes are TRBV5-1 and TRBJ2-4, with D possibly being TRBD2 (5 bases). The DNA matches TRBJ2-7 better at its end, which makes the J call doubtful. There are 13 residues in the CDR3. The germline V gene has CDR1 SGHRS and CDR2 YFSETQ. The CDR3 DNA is TGCGCCAGCAGCTTGGATGAGGGAAGCGAGCAGTACTTC. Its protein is CASSLDEGSEQYF.

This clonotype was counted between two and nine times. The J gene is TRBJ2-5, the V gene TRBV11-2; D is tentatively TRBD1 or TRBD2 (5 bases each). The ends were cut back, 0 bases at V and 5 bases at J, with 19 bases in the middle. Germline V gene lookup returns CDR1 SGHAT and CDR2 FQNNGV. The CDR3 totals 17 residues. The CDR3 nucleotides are TGTGCCAGCAGCTTAGATAGAGGGACCGCGGGTAGGGAGACCCAGTACTTC. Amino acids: CASSLDRGTAGRETQYF.

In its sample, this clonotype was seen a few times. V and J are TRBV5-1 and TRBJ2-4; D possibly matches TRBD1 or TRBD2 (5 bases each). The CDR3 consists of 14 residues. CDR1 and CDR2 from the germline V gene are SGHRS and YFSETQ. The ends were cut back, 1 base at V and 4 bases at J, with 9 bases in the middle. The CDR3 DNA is TGCGCCAGCAGCTTGACCGGGACGAAAAACATTCAGTACTTC. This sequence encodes CASSLTGTKNIQYF.

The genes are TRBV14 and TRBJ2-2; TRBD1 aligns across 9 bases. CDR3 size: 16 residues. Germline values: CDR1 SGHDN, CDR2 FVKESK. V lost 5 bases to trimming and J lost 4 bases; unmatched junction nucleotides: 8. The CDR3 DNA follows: TGTGCCAGCAGCAACCGGGACAGGGTGCGCACCGGGGAGCTGTTTTTT. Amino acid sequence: CASSNRDRVRTGELFF.

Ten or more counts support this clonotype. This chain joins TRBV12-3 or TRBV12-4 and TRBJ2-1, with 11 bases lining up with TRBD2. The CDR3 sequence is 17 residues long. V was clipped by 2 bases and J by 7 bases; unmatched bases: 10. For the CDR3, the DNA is TGTGCCAGCAGTTTATGGTCTAGCGGGAGGCCATTGAATGAGCAGTTCTTC. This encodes CASSLWSSGRPLNEQFF.

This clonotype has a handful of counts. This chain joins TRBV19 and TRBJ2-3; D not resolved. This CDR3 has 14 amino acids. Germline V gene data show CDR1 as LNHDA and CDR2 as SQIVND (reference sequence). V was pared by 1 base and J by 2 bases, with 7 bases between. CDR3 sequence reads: CASSIVVSTDTQYF. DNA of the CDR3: TGTGCCAGTAGTATAGTGGTCTCCACAGATACGCAGTATTTT.

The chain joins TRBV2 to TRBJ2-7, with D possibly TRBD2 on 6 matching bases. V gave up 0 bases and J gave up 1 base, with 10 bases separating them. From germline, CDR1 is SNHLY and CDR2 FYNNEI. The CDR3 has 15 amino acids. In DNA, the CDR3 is TGTGCCAGCAGTGAAGCCCCGGAGGGATCCTACGAGCAGTACTTC. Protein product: CASSEAPEGSYEQYF.

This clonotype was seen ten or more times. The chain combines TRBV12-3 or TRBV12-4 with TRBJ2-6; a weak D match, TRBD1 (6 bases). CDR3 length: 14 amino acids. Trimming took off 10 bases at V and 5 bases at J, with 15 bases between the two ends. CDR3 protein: CATQGPLWANVLTF. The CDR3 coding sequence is TGTGCCACACAGGGACCCCTCTGGGCCAACGTCCTGACTTTC.

The CDR3 is CASSYSLRTTANYGYTF. CDR3 DNA: TGTGCCAGCAGTTACTCTCTTCGTACTACAGCTAACTATGGCTACACCTTC. The chain uses TRBV6-5 and TRBJ1-2; the D is unclear. V lost 0 bases to trimming and J lost 0 bases, with 14 bases between them. Germline CDR1 and CDR2: MNHEY and SVGAGI. The CDR3 has 17 residues.

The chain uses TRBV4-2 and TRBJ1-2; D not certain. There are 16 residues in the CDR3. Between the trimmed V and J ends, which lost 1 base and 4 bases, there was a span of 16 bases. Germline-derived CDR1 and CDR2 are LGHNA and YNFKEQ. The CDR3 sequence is CASSQGFVGKSYGYTF. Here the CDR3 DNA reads TGTGCCAGCAGCCAAGGGTTTGTGGGCAAGAGCTATGGCTACACCTTC.

The CDR3: CASSYSGTVARALADTQYF. The CDR3 nucleotides read TGTGCCAGCAGTTACTCGGGGACAGTAGCGAGGGCATTGGCAGATACGCAGTATTTT. V gene TRBV6-5 combines with J gene TRBJ2-3; 7 nucleotides agree with TRBD1. This CDR3 contains 19 residues. CDR1 and CDR2 (germline): MNHEY, SVGAGI. Trimming removed 0 bases from V and 4 bases from J; junction bases left unmatched: 16.

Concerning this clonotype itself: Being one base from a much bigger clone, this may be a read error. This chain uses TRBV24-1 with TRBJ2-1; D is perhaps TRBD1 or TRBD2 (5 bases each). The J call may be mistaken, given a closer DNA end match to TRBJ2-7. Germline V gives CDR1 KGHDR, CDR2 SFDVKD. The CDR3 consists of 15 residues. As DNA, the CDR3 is TGTGCCACCAGTGATACGGGACCAACTTACAATGAGCAGTACTTC. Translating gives CATSDTGPTYNEQYF.

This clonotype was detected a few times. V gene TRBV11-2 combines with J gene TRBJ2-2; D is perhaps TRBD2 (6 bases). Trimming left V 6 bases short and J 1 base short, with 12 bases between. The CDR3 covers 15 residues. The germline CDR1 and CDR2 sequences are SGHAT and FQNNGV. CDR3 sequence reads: CASRSVRGNTGELFF. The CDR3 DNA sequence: TGTGCCAGCAGGTCGGTGCGGGGGAACACCGGGGAGCTGTTTTTT. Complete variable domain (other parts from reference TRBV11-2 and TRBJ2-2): EAGVAQSPRYKIIEKRQSVAFWCNPISGHATLYWYQQILGQGPKLLIQFQNNGVVDDSQLPKDRFSAERLKGVDSTLKIQPAKLEDSAVYLCASRSVRGNTGELFFGEGSRLTVL.

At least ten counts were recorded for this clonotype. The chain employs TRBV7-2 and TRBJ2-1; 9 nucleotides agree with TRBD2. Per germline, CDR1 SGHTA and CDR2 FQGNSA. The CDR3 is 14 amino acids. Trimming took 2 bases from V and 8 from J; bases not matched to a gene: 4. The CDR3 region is CASSLWTSVHEQFF. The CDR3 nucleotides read TGTGCCAGCAGCTTATGGACTAGCGTCCATGAGCAGTTCTTC.

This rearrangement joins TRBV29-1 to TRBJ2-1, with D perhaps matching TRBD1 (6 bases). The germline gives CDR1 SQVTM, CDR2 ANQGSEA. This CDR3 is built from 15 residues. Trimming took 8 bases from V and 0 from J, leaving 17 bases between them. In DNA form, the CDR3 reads TGCAGCACCCCCGGGACAATTAGCTCCTACAATGAGCAGTTCTTC. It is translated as CSTPGTISSYNEQFF.

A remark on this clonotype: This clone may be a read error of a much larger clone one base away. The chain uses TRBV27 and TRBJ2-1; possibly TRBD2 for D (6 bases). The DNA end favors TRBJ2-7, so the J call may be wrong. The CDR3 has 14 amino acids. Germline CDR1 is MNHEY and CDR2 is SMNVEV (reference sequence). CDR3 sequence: CASSPGLLYNEQYF. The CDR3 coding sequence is TGTGCCAGCAGTCCGGGACTGCTCTACAATGAGCAGTACTTC.

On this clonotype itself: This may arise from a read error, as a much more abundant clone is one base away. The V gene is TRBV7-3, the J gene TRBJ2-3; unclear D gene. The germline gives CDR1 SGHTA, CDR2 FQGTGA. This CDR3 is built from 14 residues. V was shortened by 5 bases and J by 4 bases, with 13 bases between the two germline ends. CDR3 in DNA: TGTGCCAGCAGCCCCCGAGGCGAACCAGATACGCAGTATTTT. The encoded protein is CASSPRGEPDTQYF. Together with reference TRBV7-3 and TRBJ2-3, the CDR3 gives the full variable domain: GAGVSQTPSNKVTEKGKYVELRCDPISGHTALYWYRQSLGQGPEFLIYFQGTGAADDSGLPNDRFFAVRPEGSVSTLKIQRTERGDSAVYLCASSPRGEPDTQYFGPGTRLTVL.

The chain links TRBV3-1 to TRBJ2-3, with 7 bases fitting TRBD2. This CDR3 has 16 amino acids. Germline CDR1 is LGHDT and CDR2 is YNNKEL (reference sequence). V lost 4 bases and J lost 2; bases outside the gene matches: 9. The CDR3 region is CASSRVASGDTDTQYF. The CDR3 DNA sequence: TGTGCCAGCAGCCGAGTGGCCAGCGGGGACACAGATACGCAGTATTTT.

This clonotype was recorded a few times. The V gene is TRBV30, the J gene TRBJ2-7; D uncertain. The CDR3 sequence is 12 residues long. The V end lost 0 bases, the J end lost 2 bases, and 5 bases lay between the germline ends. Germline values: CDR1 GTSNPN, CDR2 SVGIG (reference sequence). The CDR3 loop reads CAWSVAAYEQYF. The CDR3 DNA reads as TGTGCCTGGAGTGTGGCGGCCTACGAGCAGTACTTC.

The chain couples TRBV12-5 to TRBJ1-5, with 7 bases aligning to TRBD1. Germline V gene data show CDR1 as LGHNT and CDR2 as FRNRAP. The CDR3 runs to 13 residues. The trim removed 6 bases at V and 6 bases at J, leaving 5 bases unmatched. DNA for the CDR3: TGTGCTAGTGGACCAGGGGGGAGTCAGCCCCAGCATTTT. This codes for CASGPGGSQPQHF. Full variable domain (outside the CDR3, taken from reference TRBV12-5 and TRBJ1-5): DARVTQTPRHKVTEMGQEVTMRCQPILGHNTVFWYRQTMMQGLELLAYFRNRAPLDDSGMPKDRFSAEMPDATLATLKIQPSEPRDSAVYFCASGPGGSQPQHFGDGTRLSIL.

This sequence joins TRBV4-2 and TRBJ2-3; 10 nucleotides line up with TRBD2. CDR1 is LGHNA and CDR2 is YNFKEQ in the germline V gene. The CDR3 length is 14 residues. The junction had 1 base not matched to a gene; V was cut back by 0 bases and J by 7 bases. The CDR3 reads CASSQELAGNTQYF. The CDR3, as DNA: TGTGCCAGCAGCCAAGAACTAGCGGGAAATACGCAGTATTTT.

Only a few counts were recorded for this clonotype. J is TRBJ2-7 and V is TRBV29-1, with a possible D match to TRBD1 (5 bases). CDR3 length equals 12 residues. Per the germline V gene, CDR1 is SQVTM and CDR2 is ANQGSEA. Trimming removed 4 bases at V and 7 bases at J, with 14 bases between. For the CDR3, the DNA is TGCAGCGTTGTCAGGACCTCAGGGGAGCAGTACTTC. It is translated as CSVVRTSGEQYF.